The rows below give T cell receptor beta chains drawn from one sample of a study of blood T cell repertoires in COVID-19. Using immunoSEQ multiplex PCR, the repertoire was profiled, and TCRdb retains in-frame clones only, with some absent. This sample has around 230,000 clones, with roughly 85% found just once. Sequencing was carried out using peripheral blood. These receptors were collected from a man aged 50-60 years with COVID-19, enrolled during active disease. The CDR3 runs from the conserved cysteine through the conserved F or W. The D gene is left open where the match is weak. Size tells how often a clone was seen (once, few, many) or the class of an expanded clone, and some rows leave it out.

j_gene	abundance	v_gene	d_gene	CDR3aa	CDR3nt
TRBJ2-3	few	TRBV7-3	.	CASSSDRGQGNTQYF	TGTGCCAGCAGCTCCGATCGGGGTCAGGGGAATACGCAGTATTTT
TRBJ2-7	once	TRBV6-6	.	CASSHGSPGLSYEQYF	TGTGCCAGCTCCCACGGGAGCCCGGGCTTATCCTACGAGCAGTACTTC
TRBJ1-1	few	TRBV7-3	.	CASSYLANTEAFF	TGTGCCAGCAGCTATCTGGCGAACACTGAAGCTTTCTTT
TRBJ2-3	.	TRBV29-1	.	CSVRSGVVADTQYF	TGCAGCGTTCGGTCAGGGGTTGTCGCAGATACGCAGTATTTT
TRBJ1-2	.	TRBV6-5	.	CASIFGRNYGYTF	TGTGCCAGCATCTTTGGCAGAAACTATGGCTACACCTTC
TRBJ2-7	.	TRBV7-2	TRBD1	CASSHTGGYEQYF	TGTGCCAGCAGCCATACAGGGGGCTACGAGCAGTACTTC
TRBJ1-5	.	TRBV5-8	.	CASSRMTNQPQHF	TGTGCCAGCAGCCGCATGACAAATCAGCCCCAGCATTTT
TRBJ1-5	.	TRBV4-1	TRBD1	CASSQDGTVNQPQHF	TGCGCCAGCAGCCAAGACGGGACAGTCAATCAGCCCCAGCATTTT
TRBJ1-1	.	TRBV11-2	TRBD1	CASSRSRQGGTEAFF	TGTGCCAGCAGCCGATCGAGACAGGGAGGTACTGAAGCTTTCTTT
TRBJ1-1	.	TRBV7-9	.	CASSPYNGNTEAFF	TGTGCCAGCAGCCCCTATAACGGGAACACTGAAGCTTTCTTT
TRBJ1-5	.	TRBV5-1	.	CASSLEGDNQPQHF	TGCGCCAGCAGCTTGGAGGGGGACAATCAGCCCCAGCATTTT
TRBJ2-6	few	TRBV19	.	CASSAMDRPRSPGANVLTF	TGTGCCAGTAGTGCAATGGACAGACCCCGCAGCCCTGGGGCCAACGTCCTGACTTTC
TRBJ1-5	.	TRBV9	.	CASSGDGGSNQPQHF	TGTGCCAGCAGCGGAGACGGGGGAAGCAATCAGCCCCAGCATTTT
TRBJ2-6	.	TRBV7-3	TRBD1	CASSPVDRAGANVLTF	TGTGCCAGCAGCCCCGTCGACAGGGCTGGGGCCAACGTCCTGACTTTC
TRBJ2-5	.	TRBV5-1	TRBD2	CASSLEAGGRETQYF	TGCGCCAGCAGCTTGGAAGCGGGGGGCCGTGAGACCCAGTACTTC
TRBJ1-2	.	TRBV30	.	CAWSGPGGGGYTF	TGTGCCTGGAGTGGCCCTGGGGGCGGGGGCTACACCTTC
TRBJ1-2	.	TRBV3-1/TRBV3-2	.	CASSPRVLPFYGYTF	TGTGCCAGCAGCCCCAGGGTTCTTCCCTTCTATGGCTACACCTTC
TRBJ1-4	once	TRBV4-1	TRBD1	CASSQDGVQGREKLFF	TGCGCCAGCAGCCAAGATGGTGTACAGGGGAGAGAAAAACTGTTTTTT
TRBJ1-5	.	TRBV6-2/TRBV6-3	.	CASSSEQGTQHF	TGTGCCAGCAGTTCCGAACAGGGAACCCAGCATTTT
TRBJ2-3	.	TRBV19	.	CASSIGAHPRQYF	TGTGCCAGTAGTATAGGTGCGCACCCGCGGCAGTATTTT
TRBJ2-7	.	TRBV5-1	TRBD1	CASSSGDRGIYEQYF	TGCGCCAGCAGCTCTGGGGACAGGGGAATCTACGAGCAGTACTTC
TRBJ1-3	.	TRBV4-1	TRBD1	CASSQAKDRGIGTIYF	TGCGCCAGCAGCCAGGCTAAGGACAGGGGGATTGGCACCATATATTTT
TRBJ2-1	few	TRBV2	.	CASSELRDSQSQNEQFF	TGTGCCAGCAGTGAGCTGCGGGACTCCCAATCGCAAAATGAGCAGTTCTTC
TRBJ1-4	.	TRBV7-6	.	CAVDFAGELFF	TGTGCCGTCGACTTCGCGGGGGAACTGTTTTTT
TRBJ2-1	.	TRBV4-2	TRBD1	CASSQEGGYGNEQFF	TGTGCCAGCAGCCAAGAAGGGGGCTATGGGAATGAGCAGTTCTTC
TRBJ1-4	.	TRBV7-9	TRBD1	CASSSYRGRDEKLFF	TGTGCCAGCAGCTCCTACAGGGGGCGAGATGAAAAACTGTTTTTT
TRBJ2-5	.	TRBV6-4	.	CASSPGPQETQYF	TGTGCCAGCAGTCCAGGGCCCCAAGAGACCCAGTACTTC
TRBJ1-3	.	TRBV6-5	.	CASSLTGVSGNTIYF	TGTGCCAGCAGTTTGACAGGAGTCTCTGGAAACACCATATATTTT
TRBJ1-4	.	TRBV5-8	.	CASSIDSSTNEKLFF	TGTGCCAGCAGCATAGACAGCTCAACTAATGAAAAACTGTTTTTT
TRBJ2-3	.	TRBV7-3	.	CASSSASPTDTQYF	TGTGCCAGCAGCTCGGCTAGCCCCACAGATACGCAGTATTTT
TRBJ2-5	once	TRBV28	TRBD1	CASTSTGDGETQYF	TGTGCCAGCACCTCGACAGGGGATGGGGAGACCCAGTACTTC
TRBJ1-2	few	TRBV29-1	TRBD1	CSVGDSSLYGYTF	TGCAGCGTTGGGGACAGTTCCCTCTATGGCTACACCTTC
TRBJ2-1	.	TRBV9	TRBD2	CASSVGGGGAYNEQFF	TGTGCCAGCAGCGTAGGGGGCGGGGGTGCCTACAATGAGCAGTTCTTC
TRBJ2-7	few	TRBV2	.	CASRVREPYEQYF	TGTGCCAGCAGGGTTAGGGAGCCCTACGAGCAGTACTTC
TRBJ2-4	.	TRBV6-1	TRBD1	CASSSPTGKNIQYF	TGTGCCAGCAGTTCCCCGACAGGGAAAAACATTCAGTACTTC
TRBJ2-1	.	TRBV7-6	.	CASSNAIGAEQFF	TGTGCCAGCAGCAACGCTATTGGGGCTGAGCAGTTCTTC
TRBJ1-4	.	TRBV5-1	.	CASSVGGSNEKLFF	TGCGCCAGCAGCGTTGGTGGTAGTAATGAAAAACTGTTTTTT
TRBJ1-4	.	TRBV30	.	CAGTGSREKLFF	TGTGCCGGAACAGGGTCCCGTGAAAAACTGTTTTTT
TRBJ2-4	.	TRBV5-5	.	CASSLAGGTVLNIQYF	TGTGCCAGCAGCTTGGCGGGGGGCACGGTTCTGAACATTCAGTACTTC
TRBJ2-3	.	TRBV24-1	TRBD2	CATSDPVAGGSTDTQYF	TGTGCCACCAGTGACCCCGTAGCGGGGGGGAGCACAGATACGCAGTATTTT
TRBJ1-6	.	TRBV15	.	CATRGTFNSPLHF	TGTGCCACCAGGGGGACATTTAATTCACCCCTCCACTTT
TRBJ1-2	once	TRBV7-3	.	CASSFQGSYGYTF	TGTGCCAGCAGCTTTCAGGGGTCCTATGGCTACACCTTC
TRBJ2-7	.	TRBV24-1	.	CATSDPPPSYEQYF	TGTGCCACCAGTGATCCCCCTCCTTCCTACGAGCAGTACTTC
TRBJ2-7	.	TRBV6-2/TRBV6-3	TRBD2	CASSYFLAGNSYEQYF	TGTGCCAGCAGTTATTTTCTAGCGGGGAATTCCTACGAGCAGTACTTC
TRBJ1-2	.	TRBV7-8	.	CASSQRQGGYGYTF	TGTGCCAGCAGCCAGCGGCAGGGAGGCTATGGCTACACCTTC
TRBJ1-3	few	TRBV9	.	CASSVASSGNTIYF	TGTGCCAGCAGCGTAGCCAGCTCTGGAAACACCATATATTTT
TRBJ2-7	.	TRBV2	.	CASSELGRHEQYF	TGTGCCAGCAGTGAATTAGGGAGACACGAGCAGTACTTC
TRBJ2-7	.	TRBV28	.	CASFSHGFSYEQYF	TGTGCCAGTTTTTCACATGGCTTCTCCTACGAGCAGTACTTC
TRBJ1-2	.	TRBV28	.	CASSSIWGRGNGYTF	TGTGCCAGCAGTTCAATATGGGGAAGGGGTAACGGCTACACCTTC
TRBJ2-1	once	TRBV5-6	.	CASSPAFGTSYNEQFF	TGTGCCAGCAGCCCCGCGTTCGGTACCTCCTACAATGAGCAGTTCTTC
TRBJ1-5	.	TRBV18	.	CASSPHVEQPQHF	TGTGCCAGCTCACCCCACGTTGAGCAGCCCCAGCATTTT
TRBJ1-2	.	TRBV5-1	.	CASSLDMGKNYGYTF	TGCGCCAGCAGCTTGGACATGGGCAAAAACTATGGCTACACCTTC
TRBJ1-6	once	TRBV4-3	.	CASARQGGSPLHF	TGCGCCAGCGCTCGGCAGGGAGGTTCACCCCTCCACTTT
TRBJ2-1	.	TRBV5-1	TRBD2	CASSLAPLAGTDEQFF	TGCGCCAGCAGCTTGGCCCCGCTAGCGGGGACGGATGAGCAGTTCTTC
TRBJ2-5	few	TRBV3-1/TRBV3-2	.	CASSQDWGGGETQYF	TGTGCCAGCAGCCAAGATTGGGGGGGCGGGGAGACCCAGTACTTC
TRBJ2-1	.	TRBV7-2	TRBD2	CASSLRRGDHNEQFF	TGTGCCAGCAGCTTGCGGCGGGGGGACCACAATGAGCAGTTCTTC
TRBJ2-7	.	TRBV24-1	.	CATSGTENSYEQYF	TGTGCCACCAGTGGGACAGAAAATTCCTACGAGCAGTACTTC
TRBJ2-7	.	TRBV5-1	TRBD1	CASSAMTGGYEQYF	TGCGCCAGCAGCGCCATGACAGGGGGCTACGAGCAGTACTTC